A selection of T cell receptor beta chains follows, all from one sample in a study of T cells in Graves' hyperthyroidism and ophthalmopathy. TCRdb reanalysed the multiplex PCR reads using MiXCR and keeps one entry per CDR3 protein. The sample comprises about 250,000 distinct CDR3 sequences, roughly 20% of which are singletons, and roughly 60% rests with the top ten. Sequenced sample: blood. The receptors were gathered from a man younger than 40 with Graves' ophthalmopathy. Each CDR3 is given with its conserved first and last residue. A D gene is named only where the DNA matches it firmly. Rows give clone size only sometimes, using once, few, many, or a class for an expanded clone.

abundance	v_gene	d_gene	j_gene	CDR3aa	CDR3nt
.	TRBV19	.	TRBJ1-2	CASSIKMRGTYGYTF	TGTGCCAGTAGTATTAAGATGCGGGGAACCTATGGCTACACCTTC
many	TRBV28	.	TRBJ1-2	CASRQTGTLGSYGYTF	TGTGCCAGCAGGCAGACAGGCACTTTGGGCTCTTATGGCTACACCTTC
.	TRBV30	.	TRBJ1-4	CAWRGRSLATNEKLFF	TGTGCCTGGAGGGGACGTTCTCTTGCAACTAATGAAAAACTGTTTTTT
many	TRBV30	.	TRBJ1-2	CAWAVGAYGYTF	TGTGCCTGGGCCGTGGGGGCCTATGGCTACACCTTC
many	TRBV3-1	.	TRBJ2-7	CASSRFRDSTYEQYF	TGTGCCAGCAGCCGCTTCCGGGACTCCACCTACGAGCAGTACTTC
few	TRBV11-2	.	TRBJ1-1	CASSLQGFTEAFF	TGTGCCAGCAGTTTACAGGGTTTCACTGAAGCTTTCTTT
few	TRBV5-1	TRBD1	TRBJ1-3	CASSVTGGASGNTIYF	TGCGCCAGCAGCGTCACAGGGGGCGCCTCTGGAAACACCATATATTTT
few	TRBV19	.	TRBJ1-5	CATRPNSNQPQHF	TGTGCGACTAGACCTAATAGCAATCAGCCCCAGCATTTT
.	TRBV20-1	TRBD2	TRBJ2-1	CSAPRGSGGYNEQFF	TGCAGTGCTCCCCGTGGGAGCGGGGGCTATAATGAGCAGTTCTTC
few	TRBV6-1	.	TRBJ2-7	CASKKTGYEQYF	TGTGCCAGCAAGAAGACAGGCTACGAGCAGTACTTC
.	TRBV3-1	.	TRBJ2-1	CASSQDFPAGSQEFF	TGTGCCAGCAGCCAAGACTTCCCCGCGGGATCGCAGGAGTTCTTC
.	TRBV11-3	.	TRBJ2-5	CASSPISAEETQYF	TGTGCCAGCAGCCCTATCTCGGCCGAAGAGACCCAGTACTTC
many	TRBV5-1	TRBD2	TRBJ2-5	CASTLGLAGGETQYF	TGCGCCAGCACCCTCGGGCTAGCGGGAGGAGAGACCCAGTACTTC
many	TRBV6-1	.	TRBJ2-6	CASRAGATSSGANVLTF	TGTGCCAGCAGGGCCGGGGCGACAAGCTCTGGGGCCAACGTCCTGACTTTC
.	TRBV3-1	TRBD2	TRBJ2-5	CASSQDLGLASQTQYF	TGTGCCAGCAGCCAAGATCTGGGACTAGCGAGCCAGACCCAGTACTTC
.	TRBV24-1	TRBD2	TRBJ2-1	CATSVGTSGSSRYNEQFF	TGTGCCACCAGTGTCGGGACTAGCGGGAGTTCGCGGTACAATGAGCAGTTCTTC
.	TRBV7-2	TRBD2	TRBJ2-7	CASTPEAGVAYEQYF	TGTGCCAGCACCCCTGAGGCGGGAGTAGCCTACGAGCAGTACTTC
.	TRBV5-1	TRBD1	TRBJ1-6	CASSLEQGASPLHF	TGCGCCAGCAGCTTGGAACAGGGGGCTTCACCCCTCCACTTT
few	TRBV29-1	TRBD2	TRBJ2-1	CSVTGVGRERREGSYNEQFF	TGCAGCGTTACAGGGGTGGGCAGGGAAAGGCGGGAGGGCTCCTACAATGAGCAGTTCTTC
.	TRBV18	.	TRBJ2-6	CASSRGSFSGANVLTF	TGTGCCAGCTCACGTGGCTCTTTCTCTGGGGCCAACGTCCTGACTTTC
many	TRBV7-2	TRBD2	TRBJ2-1	CASSSPGSGSPDEQFF	TGTGCCAGCAGCTCCCCTGGGAGCGGGAGTCCGGATGAGCAGTTCTTC
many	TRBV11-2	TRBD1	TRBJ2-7	CASSLEVGYRGYEQYF	TGTGCCAGCAGCTTAGAGGTCGGGTACAGGGGATACGAGCAGTACTTC
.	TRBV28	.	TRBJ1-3	CASSNVPTSGNTIYF	TGTGCCAGCAGCAACGTGCCGACCTCTGGAAACACCATATATTTT
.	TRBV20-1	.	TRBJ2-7	CSAKRLIESTYEQYF	TGCAGTGCAAAGCGGCTAATCGAATCAACCTACGAGCAGTACTTC
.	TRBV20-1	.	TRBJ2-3	CSARATQVSSTDTQYF	TGCAGTGCTAGAGCTACTCAGGTATCTAGCACAGATACGCAGTATTTT
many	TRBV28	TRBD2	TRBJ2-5	CASSSSGRGLTQYF	TGTGCCAGCAGTTCCAGCGGGAGAGGCTTGACCCAGTACTTC
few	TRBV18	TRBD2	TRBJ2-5	CASSPPPSGNQETQYF	TGTGCCAGCTCACCTCCTCCCAGCGGGAATCAAGAGACCCAGTACTTC
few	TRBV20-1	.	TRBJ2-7	CSARDPTPPYEQYF	TGCAGTGCTAGAGACCCGACACCTCCCTACGAGCAGTACTTC
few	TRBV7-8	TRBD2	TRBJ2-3	CASRAGTSTDTQYF	TGTGCCAGCAGGGCCGGGACTAGCACCGATACGCAGTATTTT
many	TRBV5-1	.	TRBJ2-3	CASSSADPTDTQYF	TGCGCCAGCAGCTCGGCCGATCCCACAGATACGCAGTATTTT
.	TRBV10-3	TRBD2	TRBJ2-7	CAIRAGTSGSYEQYF	TGTGCCATCAGGGCGGGGACTAGCGGCTCCTACGAGCAGTACTTC
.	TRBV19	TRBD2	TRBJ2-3	CASNKLAGTDTQYF	TGTGCCAGTAACAAACTAGCGGGCACAGATACGCAGTATTTT
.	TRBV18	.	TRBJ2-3	CASSRSGGHSGSTDTQYF	TGTGCCAGCTCACGCTCAGGGGGCCATAGCGGGAGTACAGATACGCAGTATTTT
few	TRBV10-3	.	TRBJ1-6	CAITSGQDNSPLHF	TGTGCCATCACCTCGGGACAAGATAATTCACCCCTCCACTTT
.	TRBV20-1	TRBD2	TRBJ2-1	CSAKAGVYNEQFF	TGCAGTGCGAAAGCGGGAGTCTACAATGAGCAGTTCTTC
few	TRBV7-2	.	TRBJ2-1	CASSLYLGRTEQFF	TGTGCCAGCAGCTTATATTTAGGCCGCACCGAGCAGTTCTTC
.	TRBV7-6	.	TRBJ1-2	CASSPSPGSNYGYTF	TGTGCCAGCAGCCCCTCGCCCGGGTCTAACTATGGCTACACCTTC
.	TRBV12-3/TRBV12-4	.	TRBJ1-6	CASSSQGLYNSPLHF	TGTGCCAGCAGTTCTCAGGGCCTCTATAATTCACCCCTCCACTTT
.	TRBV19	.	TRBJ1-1	CASSTQTLQNTEAFF	TGTGCCAGTAGTACTCAGACACTCCAGAACACTGAAGCTTTCTTT
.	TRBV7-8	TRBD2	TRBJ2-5	CASSHGTTPKTQYF	TGTGCCAGCAGTCACGGGACTACCCCAAAGACCCAGTACTTC
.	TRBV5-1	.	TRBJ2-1	CASSFPSAGLNEQFF	TGCGCCAGCAGCTTCCCAAGCGCGGGGCTCAATGAGCAGTTCTTC
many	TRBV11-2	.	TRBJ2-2	CASSFSANTGELFF	TGTGCCAGCAGCTTTTCCGCGAACACCGGGGAGCTGTTTTTT
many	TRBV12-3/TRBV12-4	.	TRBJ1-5	CASSFGGVDYSNQPQHF	TGTGCCAGCAGTTTCGGTGGGGTCGACTATAGCAATCAGCCCCAGCATTTT
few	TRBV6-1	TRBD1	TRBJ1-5	CASKEGPGGDQPQHF	TGTGCCAGCAAAGAAGGTCCAGGGGGGGATCAGCCCCAGCATTTT
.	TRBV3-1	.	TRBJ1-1	CASSQEFRGPEAFF	TGTGCCAGCAGCCAAGAGTTCAGGGGCCCTGAAGCTTTCTTT